Reported below is one T cell receptor (beta chain). Its antigen remains unidentified. One entry per CDR3 protein results from TCRdb running MiXCR on the RT-PCR reads. The sample has approximately 700,000 distinct CDR3 sequences, around a sixth seen once; the top ten hold around a tenth. This sample was taken from a study of response to subunit inactivated influenza vaccine. Study outcomes and limitations: The study's authors posited that every seasonal influenza vaccination enlists few new T cells.

The specimen comprised PBMCs from blood, sampled roughly 13 days after vaccination. This TCR was recovered from a man aged 50-60 years who received an inactivated influenza vaccine.

The CDR3 sequence is CASSDLVSRTF. CDR3 nucleotide sequence: TGTGCCAGCAGCGATTTGGTTTCTAGGACCTTC. The V and J genes are TRBV6-5 and TRBJ1-2; D not resolved. The V gene lost 6 bases and the J gene lost 14 bases, with 16 bases spanning the gap. CDR3 size: 11 residues. In germline, CDR1 is MNHEY, CDR2 SVGAGI.